This T cell receptor beta chain came from a study of CD8+CD57+ T cells in acquired aplastic anemia. Study information: Mean DNA quantity obtained from sorted CD4+ and CD8+ cells was 3 to 3.5 ug.

With 7 bases removed from V and 4 bases from J, the gap between germline ends came to 7 bases. Germline V gene sequence: CDR1 MNHNY, CDR2 SVGAGI (reference sequence). The CDR3 loop spans 11 amino acids. Individuals selected for sequencing had exhibited CD8+CD57+ cell expansion on flow cytometry. Blood came from patients not yet given any therapy. Both TCR beta VDJ combination and CDR3 sequence profiling were carried out. Genomic DNA was the template for this profiling. TCRdb re-called the reads through MiXCR, storing one row per CDR3 protein. The profile shows about 240,000 distinct CDR3 sequences, 45% to 50% of them singletons.

This chain uses TRBV6-6 with TRBJ1-2; no clear D gene. The sequence was obtained from a human donor with aplastic anemia. The source material was sorted CD4+, CD8+, or CD8+CD57+ T cells (not recorded which) from PBMCs. CDR3 protein: CASNFLYGYTF. Here the CDR3 DNA reads TGTGCCAGCAACTTTCTCTATGGCTACACCTTC.